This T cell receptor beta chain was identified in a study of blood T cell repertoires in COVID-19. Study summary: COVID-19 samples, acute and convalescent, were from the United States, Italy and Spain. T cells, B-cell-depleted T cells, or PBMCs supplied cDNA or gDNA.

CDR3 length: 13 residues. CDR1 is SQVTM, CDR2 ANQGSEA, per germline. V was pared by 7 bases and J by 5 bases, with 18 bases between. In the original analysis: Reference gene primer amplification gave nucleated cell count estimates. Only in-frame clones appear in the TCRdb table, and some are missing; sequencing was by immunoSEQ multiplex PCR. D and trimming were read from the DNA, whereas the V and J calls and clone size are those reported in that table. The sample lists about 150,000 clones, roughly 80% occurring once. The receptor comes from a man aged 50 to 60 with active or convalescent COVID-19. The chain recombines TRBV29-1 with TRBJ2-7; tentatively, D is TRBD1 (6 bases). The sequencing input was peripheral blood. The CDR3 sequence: CSATGFLRDEQYF. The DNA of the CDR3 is TGCAGCGCAACAGGGTTTTTGAGGGACGAGCAGTACTTC.